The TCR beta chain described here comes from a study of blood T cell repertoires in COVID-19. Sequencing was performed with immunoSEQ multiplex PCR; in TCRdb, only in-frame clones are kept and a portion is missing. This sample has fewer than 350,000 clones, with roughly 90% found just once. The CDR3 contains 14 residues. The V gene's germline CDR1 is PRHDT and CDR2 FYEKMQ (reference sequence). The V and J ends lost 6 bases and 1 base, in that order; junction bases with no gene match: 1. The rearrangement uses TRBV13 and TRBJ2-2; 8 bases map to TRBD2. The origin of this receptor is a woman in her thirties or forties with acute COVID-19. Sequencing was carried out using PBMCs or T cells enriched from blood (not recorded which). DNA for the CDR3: TGTGCCAGCAGTCTAGCGGGGAACACCGGGGAGCTGTTTTTT. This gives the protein CASSLAGNTGELFF.